This T cell receptor beta chain was sequenced for a study of PD-1 blockade in classical Hodgkin lymphoma. The time point is: cycle 4 day 1 (C4D1), after more than five weeks of nivolumab. Every patient had relapsed following autologous stem cell transplantation, and cohorts differed in brentuximab vedotin exposure. This CDR3 comprises 15 residues. The germline V gene encodes CDR1 SGDLS and CDR2 YYNGEE. V gave up 2 bases and J gave up 0 bases; unmatched junction bases: 4. The protocol was immunoSEQ multiplex PCR, while the TCRdb copy is restricted to in-frame clones and leaves out a portion. Of tens of thousands of clones listed, around 90% were seen once; the top ten hold more than 8%.

Source: peripheral blood mononuclear cells (PBMCs), taken before the fourth cycle of nivolumab. V and J are TRBV9 and TRBJ1-1, with 7 bases aligning to TRBD1. The receptor was isolated from a human donor with classical Hodgkin lymphoma. The CDR3: CASSVGGTVNTEAFF. In DNA form, the CDR3 reads TGTGCCAGCAGCGTTGGGGGGACAGTGAACACTGAAGCTTTCTTT.